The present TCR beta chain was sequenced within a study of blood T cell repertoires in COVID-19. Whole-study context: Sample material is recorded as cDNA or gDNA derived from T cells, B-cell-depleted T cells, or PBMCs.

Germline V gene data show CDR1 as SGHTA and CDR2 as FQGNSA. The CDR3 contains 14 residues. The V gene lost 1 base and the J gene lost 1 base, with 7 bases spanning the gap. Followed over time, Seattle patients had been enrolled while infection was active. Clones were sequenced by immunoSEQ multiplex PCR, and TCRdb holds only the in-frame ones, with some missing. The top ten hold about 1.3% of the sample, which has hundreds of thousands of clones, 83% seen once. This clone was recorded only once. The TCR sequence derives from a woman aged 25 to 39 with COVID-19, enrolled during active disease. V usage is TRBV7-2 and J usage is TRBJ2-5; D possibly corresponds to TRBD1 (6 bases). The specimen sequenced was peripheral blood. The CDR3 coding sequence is TGTGCCAGCAGCTTAGAGGGGGTCCAAGAGACCCAGTACTTC. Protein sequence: CASSLEGVQETQYF.